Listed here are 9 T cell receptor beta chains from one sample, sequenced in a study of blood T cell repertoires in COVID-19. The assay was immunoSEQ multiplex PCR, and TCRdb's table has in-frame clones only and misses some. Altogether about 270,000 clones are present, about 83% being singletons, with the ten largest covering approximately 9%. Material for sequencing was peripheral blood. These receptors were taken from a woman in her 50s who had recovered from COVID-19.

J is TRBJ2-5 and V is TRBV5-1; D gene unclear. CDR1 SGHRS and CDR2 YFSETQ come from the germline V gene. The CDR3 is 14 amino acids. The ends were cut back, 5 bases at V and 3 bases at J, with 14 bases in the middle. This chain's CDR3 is CASRVGVVEETQYF. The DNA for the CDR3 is TGCGCCAGCAGGGTAGGAGTCGTGGAAGAGACCCAGTACTTC.

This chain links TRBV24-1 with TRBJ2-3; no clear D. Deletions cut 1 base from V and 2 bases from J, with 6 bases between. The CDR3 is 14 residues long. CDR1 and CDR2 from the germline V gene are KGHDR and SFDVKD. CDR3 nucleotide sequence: TGTGCCACCAGTGATTTCCCCCTCACAGATACGCAGTATTTT. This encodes CATSDFPLTDTQYF.

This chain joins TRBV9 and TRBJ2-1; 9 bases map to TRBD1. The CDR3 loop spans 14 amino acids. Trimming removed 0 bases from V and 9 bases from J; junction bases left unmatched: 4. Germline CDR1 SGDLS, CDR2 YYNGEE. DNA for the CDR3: TGTGCCAGCAGCGTAGGTCGGGACAGGGTTGAGCAGTTCTTC. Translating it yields CASSVGRDRVEQFF.

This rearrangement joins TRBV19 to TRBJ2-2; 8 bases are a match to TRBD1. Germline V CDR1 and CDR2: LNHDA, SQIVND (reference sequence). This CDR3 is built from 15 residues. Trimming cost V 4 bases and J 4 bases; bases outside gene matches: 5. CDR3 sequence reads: CASSNRGRGTGELFF. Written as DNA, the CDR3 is TGTGCCAGTAGTAACAGGGGGAGAGGCACCGGGGAGCTGTTTTTT.

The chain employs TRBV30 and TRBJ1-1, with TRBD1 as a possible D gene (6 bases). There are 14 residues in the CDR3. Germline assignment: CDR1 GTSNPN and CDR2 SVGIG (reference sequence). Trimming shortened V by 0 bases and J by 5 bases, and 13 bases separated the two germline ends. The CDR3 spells CAWSVGQGWTEAFF. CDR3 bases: TGTGCCTGGAGTGTTGGGCAGGGGTGGACTGAAGCTTTCTTT.

CDR3 sequence (DNA): TGTGCCAGCAGCCTGTGGGACAGCGTGTACGAGCAGTACTTC. Amino acid sequence: CASSLWDSVYEQYF. This chain links TRBV7-2 with TRBJ2-7, with 7 nucleotides matching TRBD1. Trimming removed 5 bases from V and 4 bases from J; junction bases left unmatched: 8. Germline lookup yields CDR1 SGHTA and CDR2 FQGNSA. The CDR3 spans 14 residues.

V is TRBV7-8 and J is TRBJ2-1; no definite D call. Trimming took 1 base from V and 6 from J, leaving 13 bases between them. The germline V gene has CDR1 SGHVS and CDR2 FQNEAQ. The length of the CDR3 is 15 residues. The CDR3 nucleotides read TGTGCCAGCAGCTTAGAGGCTCCCCCGGGCAATGAGCAGTTCTTC. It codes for CASSLEAPPGNEQFF.

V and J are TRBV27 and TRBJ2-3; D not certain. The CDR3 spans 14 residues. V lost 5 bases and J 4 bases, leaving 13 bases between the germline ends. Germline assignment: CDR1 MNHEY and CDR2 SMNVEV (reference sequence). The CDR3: CASSPSLYPDTQYF. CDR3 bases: TGTGCCAGCAGTCCCTCTCTATACCCAGATACGCAGTATTTT.

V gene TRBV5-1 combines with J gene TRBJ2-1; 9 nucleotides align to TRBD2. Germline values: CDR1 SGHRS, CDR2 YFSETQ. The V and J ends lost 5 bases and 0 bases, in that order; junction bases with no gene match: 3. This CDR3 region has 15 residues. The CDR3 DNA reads TGCGCCAGCAGGTCTAGCGGGGACTCCTACAATGAGCAGTTCTTC. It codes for CASRSSGDSYNEQFF.